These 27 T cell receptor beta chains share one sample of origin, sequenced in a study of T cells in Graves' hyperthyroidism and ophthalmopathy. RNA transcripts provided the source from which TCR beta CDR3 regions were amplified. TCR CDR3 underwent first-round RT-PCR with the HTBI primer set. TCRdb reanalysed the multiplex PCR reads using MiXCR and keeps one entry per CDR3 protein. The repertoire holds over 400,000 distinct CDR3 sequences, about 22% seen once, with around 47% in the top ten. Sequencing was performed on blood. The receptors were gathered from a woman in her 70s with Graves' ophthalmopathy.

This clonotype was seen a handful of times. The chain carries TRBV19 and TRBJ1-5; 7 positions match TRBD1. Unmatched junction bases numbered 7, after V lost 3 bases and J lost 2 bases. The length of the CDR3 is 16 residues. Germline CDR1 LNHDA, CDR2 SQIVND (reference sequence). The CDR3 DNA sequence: TGTGCCAGTAGTATCAGACAGGGCATGGGCAATCAGCCCCAGCATTTT. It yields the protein CASSIRQGMGNQPQHF.

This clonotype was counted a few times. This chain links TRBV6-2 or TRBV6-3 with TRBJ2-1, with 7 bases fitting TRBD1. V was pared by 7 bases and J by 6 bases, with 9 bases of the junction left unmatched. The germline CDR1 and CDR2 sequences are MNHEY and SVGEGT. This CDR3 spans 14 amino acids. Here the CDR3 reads CASTKSGQPNEQFF. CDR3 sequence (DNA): TGTGCCAGCACCAAATCGGGACAGCCCAATGAGCAGTTCTTC.

CDR3 nucleotide sequence: TGCGCCAGCAGCCCCACTAGCGGGAGGGCAGAGACCCAGTACTTC. This gives the protein CASSPTSGRAETQYF. The V and J genes are TRBV5-1 and TRBJ2-5, with 13 bases aligning to TRBD2. The CDR3 totals 15 residues. The V segment lost 4 bases and the J segment 4 bases; nucleotides outside the gene matches: 4. Germline V lookup: CDR1 SGHRS, CDR2 YFSETQ.

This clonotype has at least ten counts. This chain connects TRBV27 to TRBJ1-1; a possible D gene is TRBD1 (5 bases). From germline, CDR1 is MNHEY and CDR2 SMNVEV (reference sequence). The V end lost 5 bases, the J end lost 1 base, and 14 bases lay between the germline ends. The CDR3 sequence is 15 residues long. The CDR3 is CASSPIGAPNTEAFF. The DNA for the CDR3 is TGTGCCAGCAGTCCAATAGGGGCCCCGAACACTGAAGCTTTCTTT.

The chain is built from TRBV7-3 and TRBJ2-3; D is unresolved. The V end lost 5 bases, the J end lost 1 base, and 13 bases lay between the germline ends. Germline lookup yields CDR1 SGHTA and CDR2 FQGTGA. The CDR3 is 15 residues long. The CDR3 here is CASSPVEARTDTQYF. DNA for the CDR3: TGTGCCAGCAGCCCAGTCGAGGCTCGCACAGATACGCAGTATTTT.

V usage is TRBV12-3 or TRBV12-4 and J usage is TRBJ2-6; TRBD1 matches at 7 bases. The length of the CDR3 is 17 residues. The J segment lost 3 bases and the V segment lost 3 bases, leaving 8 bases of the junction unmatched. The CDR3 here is CASSFRGGARGANVLTF. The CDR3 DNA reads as TGTGCCAGCAGTTTTAGAGGGGGCGCGCGTGGGGCCAACGTCCTGACTTTC.

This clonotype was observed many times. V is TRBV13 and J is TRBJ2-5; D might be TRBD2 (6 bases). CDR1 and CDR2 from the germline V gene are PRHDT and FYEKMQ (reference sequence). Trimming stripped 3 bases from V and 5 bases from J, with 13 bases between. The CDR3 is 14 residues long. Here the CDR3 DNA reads TGTGCCAGCAGCTTTAGGGAGGCCGGGGAGACCCAGTACTTC. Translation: CASSFREAGETQYF.

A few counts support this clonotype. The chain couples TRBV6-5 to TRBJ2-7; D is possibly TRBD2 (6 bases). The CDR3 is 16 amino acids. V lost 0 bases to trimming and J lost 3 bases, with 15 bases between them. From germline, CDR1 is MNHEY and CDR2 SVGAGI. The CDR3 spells CASSYSIGSWGYEQYF. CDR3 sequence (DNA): TGTGCCAGCAGTTACTCGATCGGGAGTTGGGGCTACGAGCAGTACTTC.

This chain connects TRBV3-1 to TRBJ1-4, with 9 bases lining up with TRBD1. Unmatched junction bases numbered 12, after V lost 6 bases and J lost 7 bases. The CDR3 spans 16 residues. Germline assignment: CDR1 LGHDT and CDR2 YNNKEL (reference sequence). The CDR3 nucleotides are TGTGCCAGCAGTCCGGGACAGGGTATTGTTGGTGAAAAACTGTTTTTT. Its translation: CASSPGQGIVGEKLFF.

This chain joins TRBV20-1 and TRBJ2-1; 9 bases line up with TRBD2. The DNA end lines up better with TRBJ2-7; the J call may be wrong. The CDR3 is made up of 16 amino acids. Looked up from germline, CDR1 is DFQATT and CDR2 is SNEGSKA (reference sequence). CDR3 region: CSAIAGVAVSYNEQYF. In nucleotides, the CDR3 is TGCAGTGCCATAGCGGGAGTAGCGGTGTCCTACAATGAGCAGTACTTC.

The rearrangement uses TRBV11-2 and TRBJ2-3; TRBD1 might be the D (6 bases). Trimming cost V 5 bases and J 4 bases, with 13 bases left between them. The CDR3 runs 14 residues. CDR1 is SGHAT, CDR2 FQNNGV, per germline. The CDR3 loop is CASSQEGVADTQYF. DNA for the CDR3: TGTGCCAGCAGCCAAGAGGGGGTCGCAGATACGCAGTATTTT.

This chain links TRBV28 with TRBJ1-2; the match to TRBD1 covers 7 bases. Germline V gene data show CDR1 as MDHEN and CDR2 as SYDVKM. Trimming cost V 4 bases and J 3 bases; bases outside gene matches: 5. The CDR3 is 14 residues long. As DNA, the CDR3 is TGTGCCAGCAGTTCGACAGGGAGGGACTATGGCTACACCTTC. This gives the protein CASSSTGRDYGYTF.

The CDR3 nucleotides are TGCGCCAGCAGCTTAGGGACAGCTTACACAGATACGCAGTATTTT. This translates into CASSLGTAYTDTQYF. The chain is built from TRBV5-1 and TRBJ2-3, with 7 bases lining up with TRBD1. The germline gives CDR1 SGHRS, CDR2 YFSETQ. V lost 2 bases to trimming and J lost 2 bases; unmatched junction nucleotides: 5. The CDR3 loop spans 15 amino acids.

As DNA, the CDR3 is TGTGCCAGCGGGCCTCTCACAGATCAAGAGACCCAGTACTTC. Protein: CASGPLTDQETQYF. The chain carries TRBV9 and TRBJ2-5; D unresolved. Trimming cost V 7 bases and J 2 bases, with 15 bases left between them. Germline-derived CDR1 and CDR2 are SGDLS and YYNGEE. The CDR3 runs 14 residues.

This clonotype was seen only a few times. In DNA form, the CDR3 reads TGCAGTGCTAGAATGTTCGGGAGGCCGAGCTCCTACAATGAGCAGTTCTTC. It yields the protein CSARMFGRPSSYNEQFF. V is TRBV20-1 and J is TRBJ2-1; 7 bases agree with TRBD2. The CDR3 length is 17 residues. CDR1 and CDR2 from the germline V gene are DFQATT and SNEGSKA (reference sequence). Trimming took 2 bases from V and 0 from J; bases not matched to a gene: 10.

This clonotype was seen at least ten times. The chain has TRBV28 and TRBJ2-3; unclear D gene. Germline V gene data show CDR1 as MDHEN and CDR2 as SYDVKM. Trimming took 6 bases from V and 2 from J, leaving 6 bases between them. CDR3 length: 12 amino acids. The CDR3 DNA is TGTGCCAGCAGCTCAAACACAGATACGCAGTATTTT. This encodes CASSSNTDTQYF.

CDR3 DNA sequence: TGTGCCAGTAGTACGTGGACAGGGACTAACTATGGCTACACCTTC. Its translation is CASSTWTGTNYGYTF. The chain employs TRBV19 and TRBJ1-2; 8 nucleotides match TRBD1. This CDR3 spans 15 amino acids. The J segment lost 0 bases and the V segment lost 4 bases, leaving 4 bases of the junction unmatched. Germline loops: CDR1 LNHDA, CDR2 SQIVND (reference sequence).

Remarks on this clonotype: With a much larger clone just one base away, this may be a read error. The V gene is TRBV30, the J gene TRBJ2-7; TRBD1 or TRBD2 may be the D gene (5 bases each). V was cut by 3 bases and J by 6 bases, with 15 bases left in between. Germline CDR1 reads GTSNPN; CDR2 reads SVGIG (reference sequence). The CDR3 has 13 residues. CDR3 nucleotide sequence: TGTGCCTGGAGACCTCCGGGACCCCGCGAGCAGTACTTC. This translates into CAWRPPGPREQYF.

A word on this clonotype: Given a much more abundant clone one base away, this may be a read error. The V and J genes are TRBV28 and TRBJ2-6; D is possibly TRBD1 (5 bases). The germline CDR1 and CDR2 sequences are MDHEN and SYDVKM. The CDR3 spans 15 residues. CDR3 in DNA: TGTGCCAGCAGTTTTACGGGTTCTGGGGCCAGCGTCCTGACTTTC. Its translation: CASSFTGSGASVLTF.

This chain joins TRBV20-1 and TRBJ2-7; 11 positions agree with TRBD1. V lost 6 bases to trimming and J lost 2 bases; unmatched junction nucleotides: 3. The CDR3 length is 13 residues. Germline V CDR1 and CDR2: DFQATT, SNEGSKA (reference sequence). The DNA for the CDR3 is TGCAGTGCCCGGGACAGGGGGACCTACGAGCAGTACTTC. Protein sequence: CSARDRGTYEQYF.

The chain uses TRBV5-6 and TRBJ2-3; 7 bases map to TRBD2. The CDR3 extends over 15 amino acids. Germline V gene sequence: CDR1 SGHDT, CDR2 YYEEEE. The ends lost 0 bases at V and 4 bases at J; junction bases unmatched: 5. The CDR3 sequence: CASSLGRGGADTQYF. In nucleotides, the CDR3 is TGTGCCAGCAGCTTGGGGCGGGGAGGGGCAGATACGCAGTATTTT.

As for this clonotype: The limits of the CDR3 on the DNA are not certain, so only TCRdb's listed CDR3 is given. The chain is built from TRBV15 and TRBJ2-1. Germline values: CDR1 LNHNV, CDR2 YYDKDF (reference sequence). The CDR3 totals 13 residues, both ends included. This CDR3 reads CATSTHFGNEQFF.

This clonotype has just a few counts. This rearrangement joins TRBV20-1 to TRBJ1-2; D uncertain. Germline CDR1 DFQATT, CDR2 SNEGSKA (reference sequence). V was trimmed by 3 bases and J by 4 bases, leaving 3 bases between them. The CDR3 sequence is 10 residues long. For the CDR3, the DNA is TGCAGTGCTAGGGCCTATGGCTACACCTTC. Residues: CSARAYGYTF.

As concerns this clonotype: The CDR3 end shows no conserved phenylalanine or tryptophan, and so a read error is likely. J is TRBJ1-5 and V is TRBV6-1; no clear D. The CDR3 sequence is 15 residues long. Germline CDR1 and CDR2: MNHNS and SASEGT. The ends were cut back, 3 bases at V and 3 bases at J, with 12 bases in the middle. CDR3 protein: CASSEGFQYNQPQHL. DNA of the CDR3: TGTGCCAGCAGTGAGGGGTTTCAATACAATCAGCCCCAGCATCTT.

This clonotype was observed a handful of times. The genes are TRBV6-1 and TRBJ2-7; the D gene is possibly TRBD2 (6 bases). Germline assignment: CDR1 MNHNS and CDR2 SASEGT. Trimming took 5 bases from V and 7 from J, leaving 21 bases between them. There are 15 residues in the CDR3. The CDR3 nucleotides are TGTGCCAGCAGTCCCCGGGACTCCGGTCAATTTGAGCAGTACTTC. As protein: CASSPRDSGQFEQYF.

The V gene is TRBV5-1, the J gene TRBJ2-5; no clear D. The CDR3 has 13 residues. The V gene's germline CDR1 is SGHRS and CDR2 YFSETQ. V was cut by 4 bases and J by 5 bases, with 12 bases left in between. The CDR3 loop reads CASSGPGRETQYF. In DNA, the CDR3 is TGCGCCAGCAGCGGTCCAGGACGGGAGACCCAGTACTTC.

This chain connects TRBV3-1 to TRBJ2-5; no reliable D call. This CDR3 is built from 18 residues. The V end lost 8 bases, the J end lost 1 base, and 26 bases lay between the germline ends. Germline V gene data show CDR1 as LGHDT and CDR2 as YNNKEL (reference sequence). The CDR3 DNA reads TGTGCCAGCTCACCACGGGCAGGCCTCATAGGGTCCCAAGAGACCCAGTACTTC. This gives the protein CASSPRAGLIGSQETQYF.